This T cell receptor (beta chain) derives from a study of Ad26.COV2.S vaccination and SARS-CoV-2 variants. Study-level results: Among vaccine recipients, spike-specific TCR breadth exceeded that of placebo recipients. Placebo recipients and vaccine recipients were similar in non-spike TCR breadth. Reported findings describe substantial breadth in spike-specific CD8+ and CD4+ T cell responses following vaccination. Total responses of T cells may have been underestimated by the analyses of TCR breadth and depth.

As to this clone: No antigen is known for it.

Here immunoSEQ multiplex PCR was the method, and the copy in TCRdb shows in-frame clones only, minus some. The top ten clones hold more than 4.5% of a sample with around 170,000 clones, approximately 88% of them seen once. This CDR3 contains 14 residues. The germline V gene encodes CDR1 SGHDT and CDR2 YYEEEE. Trimming took 2 bases from V and 5 from J, leaving 13 bases between them. The chain employs TRBV5-6 and TRBJ1-1; D might be TRBD1 (5 bases). This TCR came from a human donor who had recovered from COVID-19. The sample in question was peripheral blood, obtained after recovery from COVID-19. CDR3 in DNA: TGTGCCAGCAGCTTACAGGCGTTGCATACTGAAGCTTTCTTT. Translated: CASSLQALHTEAFF.